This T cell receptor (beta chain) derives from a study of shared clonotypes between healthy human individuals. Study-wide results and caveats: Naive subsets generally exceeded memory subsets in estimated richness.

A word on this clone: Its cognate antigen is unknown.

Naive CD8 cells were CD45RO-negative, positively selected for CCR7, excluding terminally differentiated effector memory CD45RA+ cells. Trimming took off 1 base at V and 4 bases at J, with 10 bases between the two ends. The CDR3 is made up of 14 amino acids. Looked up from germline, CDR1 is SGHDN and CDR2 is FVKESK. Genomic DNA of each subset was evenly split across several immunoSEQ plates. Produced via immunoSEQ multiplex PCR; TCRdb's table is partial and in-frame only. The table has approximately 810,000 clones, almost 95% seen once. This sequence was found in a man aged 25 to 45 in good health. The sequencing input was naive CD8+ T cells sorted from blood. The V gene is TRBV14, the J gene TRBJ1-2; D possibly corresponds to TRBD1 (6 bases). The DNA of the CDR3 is TGTGCCAGCAGCCAAGCAGTGGACAGCTATGGCTACACCTTC. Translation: CASSQAVDSYGYTF.